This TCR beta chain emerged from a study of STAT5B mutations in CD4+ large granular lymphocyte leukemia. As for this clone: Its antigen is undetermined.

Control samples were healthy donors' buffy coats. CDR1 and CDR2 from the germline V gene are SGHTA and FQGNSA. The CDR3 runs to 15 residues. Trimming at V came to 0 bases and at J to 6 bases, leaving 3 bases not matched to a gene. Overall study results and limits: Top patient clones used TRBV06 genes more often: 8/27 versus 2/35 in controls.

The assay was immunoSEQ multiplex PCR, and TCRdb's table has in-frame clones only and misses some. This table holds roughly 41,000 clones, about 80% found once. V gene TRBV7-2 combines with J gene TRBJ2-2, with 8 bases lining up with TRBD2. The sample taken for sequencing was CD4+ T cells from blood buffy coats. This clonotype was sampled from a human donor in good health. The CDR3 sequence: CASSLAAGVPGELFF. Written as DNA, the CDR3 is TGTGCCAGCAGCTTAGCAGCGGGAGTCCCCGGGGAGCTGTTTTTT.